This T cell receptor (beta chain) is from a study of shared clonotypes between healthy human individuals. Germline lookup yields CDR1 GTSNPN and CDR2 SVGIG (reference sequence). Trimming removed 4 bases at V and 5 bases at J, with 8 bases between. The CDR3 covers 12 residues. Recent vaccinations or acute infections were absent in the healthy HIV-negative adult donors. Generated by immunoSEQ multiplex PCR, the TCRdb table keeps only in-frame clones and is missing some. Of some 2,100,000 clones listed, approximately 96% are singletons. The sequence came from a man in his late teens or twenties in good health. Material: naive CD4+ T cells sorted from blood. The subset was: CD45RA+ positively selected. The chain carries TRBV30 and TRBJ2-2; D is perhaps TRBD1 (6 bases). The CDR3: CAWNTGTGELFF. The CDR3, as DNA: TGTGCCTGGAATACAGGGACCGGGGAGCTGTTTTTT.